The 5 T cell receptor beta chains in this list originate from one sample, sequenced in a study of T cell repertoires in ileal Crohn's disease. Profiling relied on immunoSEQ multiplex PCR, and the TCRdb table lists in-frame clones only, not all of them. Altogether 13,000 to 15,000 clones are present, over 65% being singletons, with the ten largest covering roughly 4.5%. Sample: ileal tissue. The receptors shown here come from an adult with Crohn's disease.

In this sample, this clone turned up once. The chain employs TRBV28 and TRBJ1-5, with D possibly TRBD1 on 5 matching bases. The CDR3 loop spans 15 amino acids. Trimming shortened V by 4 bases and J by 5 bases, and 15 bases separated the two germline ends. In germline, CDR1 is MDHEN, CDR2 SYDVKM. DNA for the CDR3: TGTGCCAGCAGTTCGGGGGGGTGGGGAGATCAGCCCCAGCATTTT. Its translation is CASSSGGWGDQPQHF.

The chain combines TRBV2 with TRBJ2-3; 7 nucleotides align to TRBD1. The germline gives CDR1 SNHLY, CDR2 FYNNEI. Losses at the gene ends were 5 bases for V and 0 bases for J; bases not matched to a gene: 5. CDR3 length: 15 residues. The CDR3 DNA reads TGTGCCAGCAGTAGAACAGGGGCTAGCACAGATACGCAGTATTTT. Protein: CASSRTGASTDTQYF.

This clone was detected only a few times. Other DNA sequences of this sample code for an identical CDR3. This sequence joins TRBV9 and TRBJ2-7; 11 positions match TRBD2. The CDR3 covers 15 residues. The V gene's germline CDR1 is SGDLS and CDR2 YYNGEE. V gave up 0 bases and J gave up 2 bases; unmatched junction bases: 1. The CDR3: CASSVASGGTYEQYF. The CDR3 bases are TGTGCCAGCAGCGTAGCTAGCGGGGGGACCTACGAGCAGTACTTC.

The chain is built from TRBV5-4 and TRBJ2-3, with D perhaps TRBD2 (5 bases). The CDR3 has 16 residues. In germline, CDR1 is SGHNT, CDR2 YYREEE (reference sequence). V lost 5 bases to trimming and J lost 2 bases, with 18 bases between them. CDR3 bases: TGTGCCAGCAGGCTCGATATTGGACTCTACACAGATACGCAGTATTTT. Translated, it gives CASRLDIGLYTDTQYF.

The DNA for the CDR3 is TGTGCCAGCAACCGACAGTACAATTCACCCCTCCACTTT. Amino acids: CASNRQYNSPLHF. The V call is TRBV28, the J call TRBJ1-6; tentative D call: TRBD1 (5 bases). CDR1 and CDR2 from the germline V gene are MDHEN and SYDVKM. The CDR3 contains 13 residues. Trimming cost V 7 bases and J 7 bases, with 11 bases left between them.